These 11 T cell receptor beta chains were sequenced from one sample in a study of tumor-infiltrating lymphocytes in primary liver carcinoma. Co-extraction of RNA and DNA was performed on about 20-33 mg of unsorted bulk tissue. From around 520 ng of total RNA, TCR beta-specific cDNA was reverse-transcribed using a constant-region primer. Libraries for TCR beta were built through three nested multiplex PCR rounds, which together made up a slightly modified ARM-PCR procedure. The first two PCR rounds used TRBV1-TRBV30 primers with a Cbeta primer, approximately 10 cycles each. TCRdb re-derived calls from the multiplex PCR reads in MiXCR, one entry per CDR3 protein. The profile covers about 120,000 distinct CDR3 sequences, with about 68% appearing a single time and 7% to 10% taken by the ten largest. The sequenced sample was liver tumor tissue from sampling region 1. Subset defined: tumor region T1, superior pole. These receptors all come from a woman aged 55-75 years with primary liver carcinoma and hepatitis B virus infection.

In its sample, this clonotype was seen a few times. V usage is TRBV28 and J usage is TRBJ2-1; 7 nucleotides agree with TRBD2. The V gene's germline CDR1 is MDHEN and CDR2 SYDVKM. The CDR3 is 17 amino acids. The junction had 15 bases not matched to a gene; V was cut back by 4 bases and J by 6 bases. The CDR3 coding sequence is TGTGCCAGCAGTTCTCTCGCGAGCGGGGAGGTGGCCAATGAGCAGTTCTTC. Amino acid sequence: CASSSLASGEVANEQFF.

A note on this clonotype: One junction end does not reproduce the germline sequence, and a read error may be involved. This chain links TRBV28 with TRBJ2-1; 7 bases map to TRBD1. Germline CDR1 is MDHEN and CDR2 is SYDVKM. This CDR3 comprises 14 residues. The CDR3 spells CATLQDRNYNERFF. The CDR3 DNA reads as TGTGCCACCCTGCAGGACAGGAACTACAATGAGCGGTTCTTC.

Points on this clonotype: The conserved closing phenylalanine or tryptophan is absent in this CDR3, likely reflecting a read error. This chain uses TRBV5-4 with TRBJ2-2; D is perhaps TRBD1 (6 bases). This CDR3 has 16 amino acids. Germline-derived CDR1 and CDR2 are SGHNT and YYREEE (reference sequence). Between the trimmed V and J ends, which lost 0 bases and 3 bases, there was a span of 12 bases. CDR3 sequence: CASSLARGGDTGELFS. CDR3 sequence (DNA): TGTGCCAGCAGCTTGGCCAGGGGCGGAGACACCGGGGAGCTGTTTTCT.

For this clonotype: Germline and junction disagree at one end, which may indicate a read error. The chain carries TRBV11-2 and TRBJ2-7; 12 positions match TRBD1. CDR1 is SGHAT and CDR2 is FQNNGV in the germline V gene. The CDR3 runs 16 residues. The CDR3 spells CAISLVGTGGRYEQYF. The CDR3 nucleotides read TGTGCCATCAGCTTAGTTGGGACAGGGGGCAGATACGAGCAATACTTC.

Details on this clonotype: This may be a read error, as it is one base from a much larger clone. This chain joins TRBV12-3 or TRBV12-4 and TRBJ2-6, with D possibly matching TRBD1 (5 bases). The CDR3 is 14 residues long. The CDR3 bases are TGTGCCAGCAGTCACCGGGCTGGGGCCAACGTCCTGGCTTTC. It encodes CASSHRAGANVLAF.

The V gene is TRBV7-8, the J gene TRBJ1-1; D is perhaps TRBD1 (5 bases). Trimming cost V 2 bases and J 7 bases, with 20 bases left between them. Germline assignment: CDR1 SGHVS and CDR2 FQNEAQ. There are 16 residues in the CDR3. The CDR3, as DNA: TGTGCCAGCAGCTTATCTTCTGCGGGGGGAGGGATTGAAGCTTTCTTT. Protein product: CASSLSSAGGGIEAFF.

Comment on this clonotype: Germline is not matched at one junction end, which may reflect a read error. The rearrangement links TRBV11-3 to TRBJ2-5; TRBD2 aligns across 7 bases. Germline V gene data show CDR1 as SGHNT and CDR2 as YENEEA. The CDR3 loop spans 13 amino acids. The CDR3: CSSSGGSQEIQYF. The DNA of the CDR3 is TGTTCCAGCAGCGGCGGGAGCCAAGAGATCCAGTACTTC.

This clonotype is termed medium-sized. The V call is TRBV11-2, the J call TRBJ1-1; no clear D gene. Per the germline V gene, CDR1 is SGHAT and CDR2 is FQNNGV. This CDR3 spans 12 amino acids. Deletions cut 0 bases from V and 11 bases from J, with 10 bases between. CDR3 bases: TGTGCCAGCAGCTTAGATCTCATCCGGGCTTTCTTT. It translates to CASSLDLIRAFF.

A few counts support this clonotype. This may arise from a read error, as a much more abundant clone is one base away. V and J are TRBV5-1 and TRBJ1-2; the D gene is possibly TRBD1 (6 bases). The length of the CDR3 is 15 residues. Germline CDR1 and CDR2: SGHRS and YFSETQ. The CDR3 reads CASSLGDTLGYGYAF. The CDR3 DNA follows: TGCGCCAGCAGCTTGGGGGACACCCTCGGGTATGGCTACGCCTTC.

About this clonotype: A much more abundant neighbour one base away suggests this may be a read error. This rearrangement joins TRBV29-1 to TRBJ1-2; D gene unclear. Between the trimmed V and J ends, which lost 8 bases and 3 bases, there was a span of 31 bases. Germline V lookup: CDR1 SQVTM, CDR2 ANQGSEA. This CDR3 contains 18 residues. As DNA, the CDR3 is TGCAGCATCGGAGGCCAGTTCCCGTCTGTTGATATGGACTATGGCTACACCTTC. Translating gives CSIGGQFPSVDMDYGYTF.

Note on this clonotype: The CDR3 does not end in the conserved phenylalanine or tryptophan, so this is likely a read error. The rearrangement uses TRBV11-2 and TRBJ2-7; D may be TRBD2 (5 bases). There are 14 residues in the CDR3. Germline V lookup: CDR1 SGHAT, CDR2 FQNNGV. The CDR3 nucleotides read TGTACCAACAACTTAGAAGGAGGCCCCTACGGGCAGTACTCC. This gives the protein CTNNLEGGPYGQYS.